The clone carrying this TCR beta chain has only a few counts. Its cognate antigen is unknown. This record comes from a study of T cell repertoires in cytomegalovirus infection. Across the study: Recently identified HLA-C-restricted CMV epitopes and well-studied HLA-B-restricted CMV epitopes were used by the study. Matching HLA type, along with CMV infection, was indicated by public TCR beta signatures.

TCRdb reprocessed the reads with MiXCR, giving one entry per CDR3 protein. This sample has about 85,000 distinct CDR3 sequences; approximately 46% occur once, and the top ten carry 93%. Overall study findings and caveats: CMV-specific HLA-C-restricted TCR beta clonotypes dominated the ex vivo response. Of the TCR beta families, the public ones yielded a cumulative frequency that identified carriers of CMV plus the relevant HLA.

The CDR3 consists of 18 residues. The trim removed 0 bases at V and 0 bases at J, leaving 3 bases unmatched. From germline, CDR1 is SGHVS and CDR2 FNYEAQ. The sequence derives from a human donor in good health (CMV status not recorded). Some clones in this sample may be carry-over from other donors' samples. The sequences come from CD8+ T cells from cultured PBMCs, collected from culture after CMV antigen stimulation. The V call is TRBV7-6, the J call TRBJ2-1; 12 bases are shared with TRBD1. CDR3 region: CASSLAGQGAISYNEQFF. Here the CDR3 DNA reads TGTGCCAGCAGCTTAGCGGGACAGGGGGCGATCTCCTACAATGAGCAGTTCTTC.